This is a list of T cell receptor beta chains from one sample in a study of OX40 agonist ivuxolimab in advanced cancers. Sequenced by immunoSEQ multiplex PCR; TCRdb stores in-frame clones only, minus some. Among around 94,000 clones listed, around 91% were seen once. The source material was CD4+ or CD8+ T cells sorted from blood, sampled in a trial of the OX40 agonist ivuxolimab. Source of these receptors: an adult with an advanced solid tumor such as melanoma, head and neck, liver or kidney cancer. The conserved cysteine and the conserved F or W are not part of the CDR3 here. The order of the fields is V gene, J gene, CDR3 protein.

V gene: TRBV5-4; J gene: TRBJ2-7; CDR3 protein: ASSLRAGGSYEQY
V gene: TRBV5-4; J gene: TRBJ1-6; CDR3 protein: ATMSTRGSPLH
V gene: TRBV4-1; J gene: TRBJ2-3; CDR3 protein: ASSRGLAGSTDTQY
V gene: TRBV9; J gene: TRBJ1-4; CDR3 protein: ASSVRGTANEKLF
V gene: TRBV7-3; J gene: TRBJ1-5; CDR3 protein: ASSLTSQGDSNQPQH
V gene: TRBV5-1; J gene: TRBJ1-1; CDR3 protein: ASSSGQRNTEAF
V gene: TRBV7-3; J gene: TRBJ2-7; CDR3 protein: ASSLEGGHLRTY
V gene: TRBV30; J gene: TRBJ1-1; CDR3 protein: AWSVPDMNTEAF
V gene: TRBV5-4; J gene: TRBJ2-2; CDR3 protein: ASSGGLAGVTGELF
V gene: TRBV6-1; J gene: TRBJ1-5; CDR3 protein: ASSVNWQVSGNQPQH
V gene: TRBV2; J gene: TRBJ2-7; CDR3 protein: ASSATGAYEQY
V gene: TRBV28; J gene: TRBJ1-1; CDR3 protein: ASGFQGAGTEAF
V gene: TRBV5-6; J gene: TRBJ2-5; CDR3 protein: ASSSPGEETQY
V gene: TRBV28; J gene: TRBJ2-4; CDR3 protein: ASSTGGRGGRIAKNIQY
V gene: TRBV5-1; J gene: TRBJ1-2; CDR3 protein: ASSLNGGLYGYT
V gene: TRBV4-3; J gene: TRBJ1-3; CDR3 protein: ASSTQLSSGNTIY
V gene: TRBV7-9; J gene: TRBJ2-2; CDR3 protein: ASSKRTPEAGRNTGELF
V gene: TRBV19; J gene: TRBJ1-5; CDR3 protein: ASSISSWSPQPQH
V gene: TRBV6-1; J gene: TRBJ2-2; CDR3 protein: ASSELQGGFWAGELF
V gene: TRBV7-2; J gene: TRBJ2-1; CDR3 protein: ASSLGLSSYNEQF
V gene: TRBV10-3; J gene: TRBJ1-4; CDR3 protein: AISSPGTGDEKLF
V gene: TRBV2; J gene: TRBJ2-7; CDR3 protein: ASSYHRGQSSEQY
V gene: TRBV18; J gene: TRBJ1-5; CDR3 protein: ASSPDRNQPQH
V gene: TRBV19; J gene: TRBJ2-7; CDR3 protein: ASTDRGVGEQY
V gene: TRBV7-2; J gene: TRBJ2-5; CDR3 protein: ASSKARVAGGRETQY
V gene: TRBV7-2; J gene: TRBJ1-2; CDR3 protein: ASSLASSANYGYT
V gene: TRBV11-3; J gene: TRBJ2-3; CDR3 protein: ASSLAGGGTDTQY
V gene: TRBV7-9; J gene: TRBJ2-2; CDR3 protein: ASSLAGSHTGELF
V gene: TRBV6-6; J gene: TRBJ1-1; CDR3 protein: ASRRDTEAF